This entry features one TCR beta chain sequence. Its antigen is not identified. The source of the sample is a study of cytomegalovirus exposure and HLA in healthy donors. For the study at large: From donors who were HLA-typed, an early data release held around 85 million unique TCRs.

Regarding the study as a whole: TCR beta V- and J-gene trimming, according to a later analysis, was linked to a missense DCLRE1C variant. It emerged from a later analysis that several of the most significant clusters appeared to be linked to common viral pathogens. The study labeled 170 or so TCR beta chains cytomegalovirus-associated.

Per the germline V gene, CDR1 is GTSNPN and CDR2 is SVGIG (reference sequence). The CDR3 runs to 13 residues. V shed 5 bases and J shed 7 bases, with 12 bases lying between them. The PCR used 60 Vbeta and 13 Jbeta primers. Sequencing was performed with immunoSEQ multiplex PCR; in TCRdb, only in-frame clones are kept and a portion is missing. This table has about 150,000 clones, about two thirds appearing once. This sequence joins TRBV30 and TRBJ2-6; TRBD2 is a possible D gene (6 bases). The sequenced sample was PBMCs. The receptor comes from a young woman in good health and CMV-seronegative. The CDR3 reads CAWGGSRANVLTF. The CDR3 DNA reads as TGTGCCTGGGGGGGGTCTCGCGCCAACGTCCTGACTTTC.